Only a few counts were recorded for the clone carrying this T cell receptor (beta chain). Antigen unknown. The TCR beta CDR3 regions underwent amplification using RNA transcripts as the source. TCR CDR3 regions were first amplified by RT-PCR with HTBI primers. TCRdb re-derived calls from the multiplex PCR reads in MiXCR, one entry per CDR3 protein. The sample yields hundreds of thousands of distinct CDR3 sequences, 18% seen once. Each diagnosis was grounded in clinical symptoms, serum thyroxine and TRAb, thyroid ultrasound, and orbital computed tomography. PBMCs were obtained from 9.5 to 10 ml fresh peripheral blood. The source of the sample is a study of T cells in Graves' hyperthyroidism and ophthalmopathy. Study outcomes and limitations: Peripheral blood also featured most of the thyroid clonotypes expanded above 0.001. Ophthalmopathy was distinguished from stable hyperthyroidism by 13 V-J signatures.

The sequenced material came from blood. This sequence was found in a woman in her fifties or sixties with Graves' hyperthyroidism that later progressed to Graves' ophthalmopathy.

The CDR3 region is CASNQYTEAFF. CDR3 bases: TGTGCCAGCAACCAATACACTGAAGCTTTCTTT. V and J are TRBV6-1 and TRBJ1-1; D unresolved. The CDR3 covers 11 residues. The germline V gene has CDR1 MNHNS and CDR2 SASEGT. The germline V and J ends were trimmed by 7 bases and 3 bases, with 6 bases remaining between them.